The rows below give T cell receptor beta chains drawn from one sample of a study of cytomegalovirus exposure and HLA in healthy donors. Assay used: immunoSEQ multiplex PCR; TCRdb lists only in-frame clones, some missing. The repertoire holds around 120,000 clones, with roughly 72% as singletons. The sample was PBMCs. These receptor sequences come from a woman in her forties or fifties in good health and CMV-seropositive. The CDR3 runs from the conserved cysteine through the conserved F or W. D genes are given only for firm matches. Rows give clone size only sometimes, using once, few, many, or a class for an expanded clone.

D gene: NA
clone size: NA
J gene: TRBJ2-3
V gene: TRBV6-5
CDR3 protein: CASSQVSTDTQYF
CDR3 DNA: TGTGCCAGCAGTCAGGTTAGCACAGATACGCAGTATTTT

D gene: NA
clone size: NA
J gene: TRBJ1-5
V gene: TRBV19
CDR3 protein: CASSKRGNQPQHF
CDR3 DNA: TGTGCCAGTAGTAAGAGGGGGAATCAGCCCCAGCATTTT

D gene: TRBD1
clone size: many
J gene: TRBJ1-1
V gene: TRBV4-3
CDR3 protein: CASSPNTGGMTGTEAFF
CDR3 DNA: TGCGCCAGCAGCCCGAATACAGGGGGCATGACGGGGACTGAAGCTTTCTTT

D gene: TRBD1
clone size: NA
J gene: TRBJ1-2
V gene: TRBV7-2
CDR3 protein: CASSRESGTAPVWYYGYTF
CDR3 DNA: TGTGCCAGCAGCCGTGAATCCGGGACAGCCCCCGTTTGGTACTATGGCTACACCTTC

D gene: NA
clone size: NA
J gene: TRBJ2-1
V gene: TRBV6-1
CDR3 protein: CASSELGRVYNEQFF
CDR3 DNA: TGTGCCAGCAGTGAACTTGGGAGAGTCTACAATGAGCAGTTCTTC

D gene: NA
clone size: NA
J gene: TRBJ1-1
V gene: TRBV7-9
CDR3 protein: CASSLDRMGEAFF
CDR3 DNA: TGTGCCAGCAGCTTAGATAGGATGGGCGAAGCTTTCTTT

D gene: NA
clone size: few
J gene: TRBJ1-2
V gene: TRBV7-2
CDR3 protein: CASSLALSSGEGYTF
CDR3 DNA: TGTGCCAGCAGCTTAGCGCTTTCTTCAGGGGAAGGCTACACCTTC

D gene: TRBD1
clone size: NA
J gene: TRBJ2-7
V gene: TRBV5-1
CDR3 protein: CASSTGQGSYEQYF
CDR3 DNA: TGCGCCAGCAGCACGGGACAGGGATCCTACGAGCAGTACTTC

D gene: TRBD1
clone size: NA
J gene: TRBJ2-7
V gene: TRBV19
CDR3 protein: CASSSVTTGGAYEQYF
CDR3 DNA: TGTGCCAGTAGTAGTGTCACGACAGGGGGCGCCTACGAGCAGTACTTC

D gene: TRBD1
clone size: NA
J gene: TRBJ1-1
V gene: TRBV29-1
CDR3 protein: CSGGQGSREAFF
CDR3 DNA: TGCAGCGGTGGACAGGGTTCCCGGGAAGCTTTCTTT

D gene: TRBD1
clone size: NA
J gene: TRBJ2-7
V gene: TRBV19
CDR3 protein: CASRKGQGHEQYF
CDR3 DNA: TGTGCCAGTAGGAAAGGACAGGGCCACGAGCAGTACTTC

D gene: TRBD2
clone size: NA
J gene: TRBJ2-7
V gene: TRBV4-2
CDR3 protein: CASSQDSYLSGESYEQYF
CDR3 DNA: TGTGCCAGCAGCCAAGATTCTTATCTGAGCGGGGAGTCCTACGAGCAGTACTTC

D gene: NA
clone size: NA
J gene: TRBJ1-2
V gene: TRBV7-2
CDR3 protein: CASSLTVGGYTF
CDR3 DNA: TGTGCCAGCAGTCTTACAGTGGGCGGCTACACCTTC

D gene: NA
clone size: NA
J gene: TRBJ1-1
V gene: TRBV7-9
CDR3 protein: CASSPRDLRTEAFF
CDR3 DNA: TGTGCCAGCAGTCCGCGGGACCTCCGAACTGAAGCTTTCTTT

D gene: NA
clone size: few
J gene: TRBJ1-1
V gene: TRBV30
CDR3 protein: CAWSVSQGAFF
CDR3 DNA: TGTGCCTGGAGTGTCTCCCAGGGAGCTTTCTTT

D gene: NA
clone size: few
J gene: TRBJ2-2
V gene: TRBV18
CDR3 protein: CASSPPLGNTGELFF
CDR3 DNA: TGTGCCAGCTCACCACCTCTCGGGAACACCGGGGAGCTGTTTTTT